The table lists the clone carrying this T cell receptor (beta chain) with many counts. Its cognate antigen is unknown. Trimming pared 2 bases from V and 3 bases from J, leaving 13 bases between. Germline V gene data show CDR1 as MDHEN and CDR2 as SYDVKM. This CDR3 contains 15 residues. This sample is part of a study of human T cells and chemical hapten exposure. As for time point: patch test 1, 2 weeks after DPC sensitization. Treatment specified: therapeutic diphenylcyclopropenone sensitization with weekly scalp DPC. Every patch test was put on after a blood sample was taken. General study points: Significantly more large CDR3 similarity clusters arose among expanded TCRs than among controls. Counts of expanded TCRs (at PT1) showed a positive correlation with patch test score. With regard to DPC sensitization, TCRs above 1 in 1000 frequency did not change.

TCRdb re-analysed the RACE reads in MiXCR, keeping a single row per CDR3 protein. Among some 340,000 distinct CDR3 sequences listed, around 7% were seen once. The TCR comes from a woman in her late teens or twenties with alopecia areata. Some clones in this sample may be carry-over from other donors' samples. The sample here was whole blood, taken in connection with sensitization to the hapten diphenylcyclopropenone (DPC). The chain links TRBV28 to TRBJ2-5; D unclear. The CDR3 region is CASSLSRKNKETQYF. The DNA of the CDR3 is TGTGCCAGCAGTTTAAGCCGGAAGAATAAAGAGACCCAGTACTTC.